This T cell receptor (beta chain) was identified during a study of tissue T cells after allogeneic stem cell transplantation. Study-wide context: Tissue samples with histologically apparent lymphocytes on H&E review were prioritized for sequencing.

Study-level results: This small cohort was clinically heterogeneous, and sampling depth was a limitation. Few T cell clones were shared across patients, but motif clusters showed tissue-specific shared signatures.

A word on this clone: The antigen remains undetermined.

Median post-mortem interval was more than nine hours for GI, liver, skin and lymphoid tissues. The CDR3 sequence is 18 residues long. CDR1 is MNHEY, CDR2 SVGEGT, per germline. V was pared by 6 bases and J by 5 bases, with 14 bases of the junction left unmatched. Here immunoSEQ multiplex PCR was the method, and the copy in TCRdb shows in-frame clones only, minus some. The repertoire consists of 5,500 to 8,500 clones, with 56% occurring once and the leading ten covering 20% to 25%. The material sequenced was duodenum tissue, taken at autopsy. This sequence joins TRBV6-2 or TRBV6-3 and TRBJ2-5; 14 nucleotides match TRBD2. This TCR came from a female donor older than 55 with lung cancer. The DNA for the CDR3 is TGTGCCAGCAGCCCAGGAATGACTAGCGGGGGGGCCTCGGAGACCCAGTACTTC. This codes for CASSPGMTSGGASETQYF.